One sample yielded the 30 T cell receptor beta chains listed below, sequenced in a study of cytomegalovirus exposure and HLA in healthy donors. Primers included in the PCR were 60 Vbeta and 13 Jbeta primers. Generated by immunoSEQ multiplex PCR, the TCRdb table keeps only in-frame clones and is missing some. In all, the sample yields about 52,000 clones. Sample: PBMCs. The receptor set was obtained from a woman between 45 and 65 years old in good health and CMV-seropositive.

The chain employs TRBV19 and TRBJ2-2, with D maybe TRBD1 (6 bases). The CDR3 is made up of 16 amino acids. The ends were cut back, 4 bases at V and 14 bases at J, with 26 bases in the middle. Germline lookup yields CDR1 LNHDA and CDR2 SQIVND (reference sequence). The CDR3 DNA reads as TGTGCCAGTAGTACGAGACGAGATCCCGGGACAAGTAACCTGTTTTTT. Its translation is CASSTRRDPGTSNLFF.

The gene calls are TRBV10-3 and TRBJ1-1, with 7 nucleotides matching TRBD1. The V gene's germline CDR1 is ENHRY and CDR2 SYGVKD. V gave up 7 bases and J gave up 1 base; unmatched junction bases: 12. The CDR3 is 16 residues long. For the CDR3, the DNA is TGTGCCATCACCCCGACAGGGTCTCGGCGGAACACTGAAGCTTTCTTT. Translated, it gives CAITPTGSRRNTEAFF.

This chain connects TRBV7-9 to TRBJ2-5, with a tentative D call TRBD2 (6 bases). This CDR3 is built from 15 residues. Germline V gives CDR1 SEHNR, CDR2 FQNEAQ (reference sequence). The V and J ends lost 2 bases and 1 base respectively, with 11 bases between them. The CDR3 region is CASSLWGEFQETQYF. The CDR3 nucleotides are TGTGCCAGCAGCTTATGGGGGGAATTCCAAGAGACCCAGTACTTC.

The chain is built from TRBV18 and TRBJ2-7; D remains ambiguous. Germline V CDR1 and CDR2: KGHSH, LQKENI. With 6 bases removed from V and 2 bases from J, the gap between germline ends came to 11 bases. The CDR3 is made up of 13 amino acids. The DNA of the CDR3 is TGTGCCAGCTCGCCGACTGTGGCCTACGAGCAGTACTTC. This sequence encodes CASSPTVAYEQYF.

The chain has TRBV6-1 and TRBJ2-7; 13 bases map to TRBD2. Germline CDR1 is MNHNS and CDR2 is SASEGT. Trimming removed 6 bases from V and 2 bases from J; junction bases left unmatched: 1. The CDR3 extends over 14 amino acids. The CDR3 protein is CASSGLAGAYEQYF. The CDR3 region has the DNA TGTGCCAGCAGCGGACTAGCGGGAGCCTACGAGCAGTACTTC.

The chain recombines TRBV7-2 with TRBJ2-1; 8 bases match TRBD1. V was pared by 1 base and J by 5 bases, with 4 bases of the junction left unmatched. CDR1 is SGHTA, CDR2 FQGNSA, per germline. There are 15 residues in the CDR3. The CDR3 DNA reads TGTGCCAGCAGCTTAGTGGGACAGGTCAACAATGAGCAGTTCTTC. Residues: CASSLVGQVNNEQFF.

The CDR3, as DNA: TGTGCCAGCAGTTTACGCGGCGTTGGGTGGGCAGATACGCAGTATTTT. Translated: CASSLRGVGWADTQYF. The chain recombines TRBV27 with TRBJ2-3, with D uncertain. With 2 bases removed from V and 4 bases from J, the gap between germline ends came to 16 bases. Per germline, CDR1 MNHEY and CDR2 SMNVEV (reference sequence). The CDR3 covers 16 residues.

This chain connects TRBV10-1 to TRBJ2-7, with D possibly being TRBD2 (5 bases). This CDR3 contains 13 residues. The V gene lost 2 bases and the J gene lost 6 bases, with 11 bases spanning the gap. From germline, CDR1 is WNHNN and CDR2 SYGVQD (reference sequence). The CDR3 spells CASSEEDSGEQYF. The CDR3 DNA follows: TGCGCCAGCAGTGAGGAGGACTCGGGCGAGCAGTACTTC.

CDR3 coding DNA: TGTGCCAGCAGCATCCGGGACAGGGGGATGGATGAGCAGTTCTTC. It yields the protein CASSIRDRGMDEQFF. The chain joins TRBV7-9 to TRBJ2-1; 11 bases match TRBD1. This CDR3 comprises 15 residues. J gave up 8 bases and V 5 bases, and 8 bases lay outside the gene matches. CDR1 is SEHNR and CDR2 is FQNEAQ in the germline V gene (reference sequence).

V usage is TRBV7-2 and J usage is TRBJ2-1; 9 bases line up with TRBD2. Losses at the gene ends were 5 bases for V and 4 bases for J; bases not matched to a gene: 6. CDR1 and CDR2 from the germline V gene are SGHTA and FQGNSA. The CDR3 sequence is 15 residues long. The CDR3 DNA reads TGTGCCAGCAGCCCCGCGGGGGGGCGATACAATGAGCAGTTCTTC. Its translation is CASSPAGGRYNEQFF. The full variable domain, with the rest looked up from reference TRBV7-2 and TRBJ2-1, is GAGVSQSPSNKVTEKGKDVELRCDPISGHTALYWYRQSLGQGLEFLIYFQGNSAPDKSGLPSDRFSAERTGGSVSTLTIQRTQQEDSAVYLCASSPAGGRYNEQFFGPGTRLTVL.

This chain connects TRBV5-1 to TRBJ2-7; no definite D call. Germline CDR1 is SGHRS and CDR2 is YFSETQ. V lost 4 bases, J lost 2 bases, and 4 bases lay in between. This CDR3 is 11 amino acids long. This CDR3 reads CASSGAYEQYF. The CDR3 bases are TGCGCCAGCAGCGGAGCCTACGAGCAGTACTTC.

The V call is TRBV5-8, the J call TRBJ2-1; possible D gene TRBD2, 5 bases. V lost 0 bases and J 7 bases, leaving 5 bases between the germline ends. The CDR3 has 12 residues. Germline CDR1 reads SGHTS; CDR2 reads YDEGEE. The CDR3 loop reads CASSLGGNEQFF. The CDR3 DNA is TGTGCCAGCAGCTTGGGAGGGAATGAGCAGTTCTTC.

This CDR3 reads CATSRGPGEKLFF. The CDR3 nucleotides are TGTGCCACCAGCAGAGGCCCGGGAGAAAAACTGTTTTTT. This chain joins TRBV15 and TRBJ1-4, with D unresolved. Per the germline V gene, CDR1 is LNHNV and CDR2 is YYDKDF (reference sequence). CDR3 size: 13 residues. The V gene lost 1 base and the J gene lost 8 bases, with 8 bases spanning the gap. The full variable domain, in which reference TRBV15 and TRBJ1-4 provide the parts outside the CDR3, is DAMVIQNPRYQVTQFGKPVTLSCSQTLNHNVMYWYQQKSSQAPKLLFHYYDKDFNNEADTPDNFQSRRPNTSFCFLDIRSPGLGDTAMYLCATSRGPGEKLFFGSGTQLSVL.

V and J are TRBV5-1 and TRBJ2-5, with D unclear. The CDR3 is 15 residues long. Trimming took off 2 bases at V and 3 bases at J, with 14 bases between the two ends. Looked up from germline, CDR1 is SGHRS and CDR2 is YFSETQ. As DNA, the CDR3 is TGCGCCAGCAGCTTAGTTGGTCTAGTGGAAGAGACCCAGTACTTC. Amino acids: CASSLVGLVEETQYF.

The chain carries TRBV14 and TRBJ1-2; 7 bases line up with TRBD1. V gave up 2 bases and J gave up 6 bases; unmatched junction bases: 12. CDR3 length: 16 amino acids. Germline lookup yields CDR1 SGHDN and CDR2 FVKESK. The CDR3 loop reads CASSQSRQGSVDGYTF. The CDR3 DNA is TGTGCCAGCAGCCAATCCAGACAGGGCTCTGTGGATGGCTACACCTTC.

The chain uses TRBV18 and TRBJ2-7; TRBD1 agrees at 10 bases. CDR1 and CDR2 from the germline V gene are KGHSH and LQKENI. The CDR3 is 14 amino acids. With V trimmed by 6 bases and J by 2 bases, 4 bases remained unmatched. The CDR3 DNA reads as TGTGCCAGCTCGGCCGGGACAGGGGCCTACGAGCAGTACTTC. It yields the protein CASSAGTGAYEQYF. The entire variable domain, with the rest obtained from reference TRBV18 and TRBJ2-7, is as follows: NAGVMQNPRHLVRRRGQEARLRCSPMKGHSHVYWYRQLPEEGLKFMVYLQKENIIDESGMPKERFSAEFPKEGPSILRIQQVVRGDSAAYFCASSAGTGAYEQYFGPGTRLTVT.

This CDR3 is CASRSGRQGSPEAFF. CDR3 DNA: TGTGCCAGCAGATCTGGCAGGCAGGGGAGCCCTGAAGCTTTCTTT. The chain combines TRBV5-4 with TRBJ1-1; possibly TRBD1 for D (6 bases). V lost 5 bases and J lost 6, with 20 bases in between. The germline V gene encodes CDR1 SGHNT and CDR2 YYREEE (reference sequence). The CDR3 runs 15 residues.

The chain is built from TRBV10-3 and TRBJ1-1; tentative D call: TRBD1 (5 bases). The V end was cut by 6 bases, the J end by 4 bases, with 12 bases between. The length of the CDR3 is 13 residues. The germline CDR1 and CDR2 sequences are ENHRY and SYGVKD. CDR3 loop: CAIRARGGTEAFF. CDR3 sequence (DNA): TGTGCCATCAGGGCTAGGGGAGGCACTGAAGCTTTCTTT.

The chain has TRBV2 and TRBJ1-2, with D possibly TRBD1 on 6 matching bases. The V gene lost 2 bases and the J gene lost 6 bases, with 13 bases spanning the gap. Germline loops: CDR1 SNHLY, CDR2 FYNNEI. CDR3 length: 14 amino acids. CDR3 nucleotide sequence: TGTGCCAGCAGTGAAAGCCGGGGGGCGAATGGCTACACCTTC. It encodes CASSESRGANGYTF.

The V call is TRBV28, the J call TRBJ1-5; TRBD1 is a possible D gene (5 bases). V lost 9 bases and J 0 bases, leaving 9 bases between the germline ends. The CDR3 has 13 residues. Germline V lookup: CDR1 MDHEN, CDR2 SYDVKM. For the CDR3, the DNA is TGTGCCAGTACAGACAGTAGCAATCAGCCCCAGCATTTT. Translated: CASTDSSNQPQHF.

The CDR3 spells CASSAGTAYGYTF. In DNA, the CDR3 is TGTGCCAGCAGCGCCGGGACTGCTTATGGCTACACCTTC. This sequence joins TRBV2 and TRBJ1-2; tentative D call: TRBD1 (5 bases). Germline CDR1 is SNHLY and CDR2 is FYNNEI. The CDR3 has 13 residues. The germline V and J ends were trimmed by 6 bases and 5 bases, with 13 bases remaining between them.

The chain carries TRBV6-1 and TRBJ1-5; 9 bases align to TRBD1. CDR1 and CDR2 from the germline V gene are MNHNS and SASEGT. The CDR3 is made up of 14 amino acids. J was trimmed by 6 bases and V by 7 bases; bases with no gene match: 7. CDR3 loop: CASNRGQGTQPQHF. The CDR3 DNA follows: TGTGCCAGCAACCGCGGACAGGGGACTCAGCCCCAGCATTTT.

Of note for this clone: Additional DNA sequences in this sample encode the identical CDR3. V is TRBV30 and J is TRBJ1-1; maybe TRBD1 (5 bases). The V end lost 0 bases, the J end lost 1 base, and 6 bases lay between the germline ends. In germline, CDR1 is GTSNPN, CDR2 SVGIG (reference sequence). The CDR3 runs 13 residues. CDR3 coding DNA: TGTGCCTGGAGTGTTCAGGGGAACACTGAAGCTTTCTTT. As protein: CAWSVQGNTEAFF.

The CDR3 spells CASSLTVNEKLFF. The CDR3 DNA reads as TGTGCCAGCAGCTTAACAGTAAATGAAAAACTGTTTTTT. V usage is TRBV7-9 and J usage is TRBJ1-4; D is unclear. V was clipped by 2 bases and J by 5 bases, with 6 bases between them. The length of the CDR3 is 13 residues. Germline V gene sequence: CDR1 SEHNR, CDR2 FQNEAQ (reference sequence).

This chain joins TRBV19 and TRBJ1-2; weak D call: TRBD1 (5 bases). In germline, CDR1 is LNHDA, CDR2 SQIVND (reference sequence). V lost 4 bases and J lost 2, with 11 bases in between. The CDR3 runs 14 residues. CDR3 nucleotide sequence: TGTGCCAGTAGTACCGACAGAAGAAACTATGGCTACACCTTC. Residues: CASSTDRRNYGYTF.

CDR3 region: CASSPAESYNEQFF. CDR3 DNA sequence: TGTGCCAGCAGCCCCGCGGAGTCCTACAATGAGCAGTTCTTC. The chain has TRBV7-7 and TRBJ2-1; no clear D. The CDR3 length is 14 residues. The V and J ends lost 5 bases and 1 base respectively, with 9 bases between them. CDR1 and CDR2 (germline): SSHAT, FNYEAQ (reference sequence).

The V gene is TRBV2, the J gene TRBJ2-7; D gene ambiguous. The germline V and J ends were trimmed by 7 bases and 1 base, with 11 bases remaining between them. From germline, CDR1 is SNHLY and CDR2 FYNNEI. CDR3 size: 13 residues. The CDR3 is CASNGQISYEQYF. DNA of the CDR3: TGTGCCAGCAATGGTCAGATTTCCTACGAGCAGTACTTC.

The V gene is TRBV6-6, the J gene TRBJ2-7; the D gene is possibly TRBD1 (6 bases). V gave up 6 bases and J gave up 2 bases, with 20 bases separating them. This CDR3 is built from 16 residues. Looked up from germline, CDR1 is MNHNY and CDR2 is SVGAGI (reference sequence). CDR3 DNA: TGTGCCAGCAGCGCCTCCGAGGCGGCAGGGGCCTACGAGCAGTACTTC. Protein: CASSASEAAGAYEQYF.

The chain joins TRBV18 to TRBJ1-4, with TRBD1 matching over 10 bases. In germline, CDR1 is KGHSH, CDR2 LQKENI. J lost 6 bases, V lost 6 bases, and 4 bases had no gene match. This CDR3 has 14 amino acids. The CDR3 DNA reads as TGTGCCAGCTCGACCGGGACAGGGGATGAAAAACTGTTTTTT. Translated, it gives CASSTGTGDEKLFF.

This chain links TRBV4-1 with TRBJ1-4; 7 bases are a match to TRBD1. With 4 bases clipped from V and 4 bases from J, the junction kept 3 bases outside the gene matches. The V gene's germline CDR1 is MGHRA and CDR2 YSYEKL. The CDR3 runs 14 residues. As DNA, the CDR3 is TGCGCCAGCAGCCCGGGACAGCTTAATGAAAAACTGTTTTTT. This codes for CASSPGQLNEKLFF.